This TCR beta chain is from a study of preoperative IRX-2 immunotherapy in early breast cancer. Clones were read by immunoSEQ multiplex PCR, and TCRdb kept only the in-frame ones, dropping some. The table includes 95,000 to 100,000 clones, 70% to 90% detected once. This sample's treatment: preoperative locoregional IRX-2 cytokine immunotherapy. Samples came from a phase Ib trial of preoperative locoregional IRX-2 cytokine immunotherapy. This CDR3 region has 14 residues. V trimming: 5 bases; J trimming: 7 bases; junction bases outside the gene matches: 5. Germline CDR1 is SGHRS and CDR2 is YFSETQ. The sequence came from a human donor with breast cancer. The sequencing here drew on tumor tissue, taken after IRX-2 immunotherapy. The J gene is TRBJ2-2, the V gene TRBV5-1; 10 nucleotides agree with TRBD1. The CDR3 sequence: CASSKTGGDGELFF. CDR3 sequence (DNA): TGCGCCAGCAGTAAGACAGGGGGCGACGGGGAGCTGTTTTTT.